Below are 21 T cell receptor beta chains sequenced from a single sample in a study of blood T cell repertoires in COVID-19. TCRdb's table, derived via immunoSEQ multiplex PCR, lists solely in-frame clones and lacks some. Here the sample spans around 140,000 clones, 75% to 80% being singletons. Sequences were obtained from peripheral blood. The receptors were sampled from a woman between 45 and 65 years old with active or convalescent COVID-19.

This clone was recorded at least ten times. The chain uses TRBV5-6 and TRBJ1-2; 11 bases match TRBD1. V trimming: 2 bases; J trimming: 6 bases; junction bases outside the gene matches: 12. The CDR3 extends over 17 amino acids. Germline V gene data show CDR1 as SGHDT and CDR2 as YYEEEE. Here the CDR3 DNA reads TGTGCCAGCAGCTTAAGAGGGACAGGGGGTGAATTGGATGGCTACACCTTC. Its translation is CASSLRGTGGELDGYTF.

Regarding this clone: One junction end disagrees with the germline gene, perhaps due to a read error. This rearrangement joins TRBV3-1 (or the pseudogene TRBV3-2) to TRBJ1-5, with a possible D match to TRBD1 (5 bases). Per the germline V gene, CDR1 is LGHDT and CDR2 is YNNKEL (reference sequence). The CDR3 is 13 amino acids. The chain's CDR3 is CASSQQGNRPQHF. Written as DNA, the CDR3 is TGTGCCAGCAGCCAGCAGGGCAATCGGCCCCAGCATTTT.

This sequence joins TRBV19 and TRBJ2-3, with a tentative D call TRBD2 (6 bases). V was trimmed by 3 bases and J by 6 bases, leaving 16 bases between them. Germline CDR1 is LNHDA and CDR2 is SQIVND (reference sequence). The CDR3 covers 15 residues. CDR3: CASSMGDSPLDTQYF. CDR3 bases: TGTGCCAGTAGTATGGGGGACTCCCCTTTGGATACGCAGTATTTT.

A few counts support this clone. V usage is TRBV5-5 and J usage is TRBJ2-5; 7 bases map to TRBD1. CDR1 and CDR2 from the germline V gene are SGHKS and YYEKEE (reference sequence). The CDR3 runs to 17 residues. The V segment lost 2 bases and the J segment 4 bases; nucleotides outside the gene matches: 14. CDR3 bases: TGTGCCAGCAGCTTAAGTCGTGAGGGGGCGCGCCCAGAGACCCAGTACTTC. This gives the protein CASSLSREGARPETQYF.

The chain combines TRBV29-1 with TRBJ1-2; 10 bases align to TRBD1. Germline trimming cut 7 bases from V and 2 bases from J; bases unmatched to any gene: 10. The CDR3 covers 15 residues. CDR1 is SQVTM, CDR2 ANQGSEA, per germline. CDR3 amino acids: CSANSPGQGNYGYTF. The DNA of the CDR3 is TGCAGCGCCAACTCTCCGGGACAGGGGAACTATGGCTACACCTTC.

The chain employs TRBV2 and TRBJ1-4, with a possible D match to TRBD1 (6 bases). The germline CDR1 and CDR2 sequences are SNHLY and FYNNEI. The CDR3 covers 14 residues. Between the trimmed V and J ends, which lost 4 bases and 4 bases, there was a span of 10 bases. CDR3 residues: CASSVQGRNEKLFF. CDR3 DNA sequence: TGTGCCAGCAGTGTACAGGGCCGTAATGAAAAACTGTTTTTT.

CDR3 sequence (DNA): TGTGCCTGGAGTAGGAATAGCGGGGTTCGAACAGATACGCAGTATTTT. It codes for CAWSRNSGVRTDTQYF. The J gene is TRBJ2-3, the V gene TRBV30; 8 nucleotides align to TRBD2. From germline, CDR1 is GTSNPN and CDR2 SVGIG (reference sequence). V lost 2 bases to trimming and J lost 3 bases; unmatched junction nucleotides: 10. The CDR3 totals 16 residues.

This clone has more than one count but fewer than ten. The chain carries TRBV4-3 and TRBJ1-1; possible D gene TRBD1, 6 bases. V was trimmed by 1 base and J by 6 bases, leaving 15 bases between them. The length of the CDR3 is 15 residues. Germline V lookup: CDR1 LGHNA, CDR2 YSLEER. CDR3 loop: CASSQGIEGGAEAFF. As DNA, the CDR3 is TGCGCCAGCAGCCAAGGTATCGAGGGGGGGGCTGAAGCTTTCTTT.

The chain carries TRBV28 and TRBJ2-6; no firm D call. Trimming removed 6 bases from V and 0 bases from J, with 9 bases in between. The CDR3 is 15 residues long. In germline, CDR1 is MDHEN, CDR2 SYDVKM. CDR3 coding DNA: TGTGCCAGCAGACAGCTCCTCTCTGGGGCCAACGTCCTGACTTTC. Encoded protein: CASRQLLSGANVLTF. Looking up the rest from reference TRBV28 and TRBJ2-6 gives the full variable domain: DVKVTQSSRYLVKRTGEKVFLECVQDMDHENMFWYRQDPGLGLRLIYFSYDVKMKEKGDIPEGYSVSREKKERFSLILESASTNQTSMYLCASRQLLSGANVLTFGAGSRLTVL.

This clone was detected once. This rearrangement joins TRBV3-1 (or the pseudogene TRBV3-2) to TRBJ1-3; D is uncertain. V shed 5 bases and J shed 0 bases, with 11 bases lying between them. Looked up from germline, CDR1 is LGHDT and CDR2 is YNNKEL (reference sequence). The CDR3 consists of 15 residues. The CDR3 sequence is CASSYGIISGNTIYF. DNA of the CDR3: TGTGCCAGCAGCTACGGTATTATCTCTGGAAACACCATATATTTT.

The V gene is TRBV5-5, the J gene TRBJ1-4; 11 bases map to TRBD1. The CDR3 loop spans 17 amino acids. V shed 4 bases, J shed 8 bases, and the junction held 13 bases outside the gene matches. Per the germline V gene, CDR1 is SGHKS and CDR2 is YYEKEE (reference sequence). The CDR3 spells CASSPIPGQGVSEKLFF. CDR3 sequence (DNA): TGTGCCAGCAGCCCGATCCCGGGACAGGGGGTTTCAGAAAAACTGTTTTTT.

V and J are TRBV7-2 and TRBJ2-7, with TRBD1 matching over 7 bases. The CDR3 totals 14 residues. CDR1 SGHTA and CDR2 FQGNSA come from the germline V gene. Trimming removed 2 bases from V and 3 bases from J; junction bases left unmatched: 4. The CDR3 spells CASSLRRDSYEQYF. For the CDR3, the DNA is TGTGCCAGCAGCTTACGCCGGGACAGCTACGAGCAGTACTTC.

This clone was seen a handful of times. This chain uses TRBV7-9 with TRBJ1-1; D not resolved. V was shortened by 2 bases and J by 7 bases, with 8 bases between the two germline ends. The CDR3 is 12 amino acids. Germline V gives CDR1 SEHNR, CDR2 FQNEAQ (reference sequence). The CDR3 protein is CASSLYQDEAFF. CDR3 bases: TGTGCCAGCAGCTTATACCAGGATGAAGCTTTCTTT.

The CDR3 loop is CASSSGTISYEQYF. Here the CDR3 DNA reads TGCGCCAGCAGCTCCGGGACTATCTCCTACGAGCAGTACTTC. This chain uses TRBV5-1 with TRBJ2-7, with 7 bases matching TRBD2. V trimming: 3 bases; J trimming: 0 bases; junction bases outside the gene matches: 3. Germline lookup yields CDR1 SGHRS and CDR2 YFSETQ. The CDR3 length is 14 residues.

J is TRBJ2-3 and V is TRBV30, with D perhaps TRBD1 (5 bases). The V gene lost 1 base and the J gene lost 2 bases, with 10 bases spanning the gap. The CDR3 length is 14 residues. Germline V gene data show CDR1 as GTSNPN and CDR2 as SVGIG (reference sequence). In DNA, the CDR3 is TGTGCCTGGAGTGAAGCAGGGAACACAGATACGCAGTATTTT. Amino acid sequence: CAWSEAGNTDTQYF.

The rearrangement links TRBV19 to TRBJ1-4; D unresolved. Germline V gene lookup returns CDR1 LNHDA and CDR2 SQIVND (reference sequence). CDR3 length: 13 amino acids. Trimming shortened V by 3 bases and J by 4 bases, and 6 bases separated the two germline ends. DNA of the CDR3: TGTGCCAGTAGTATGAACGGTAATGAAAAACTGTTTTTT. This gives the protein CASSMNGNEKLFF.

CDR3 bases: TGTGCTAGTGGCCCCTCGACAGGAACTGTCACGAACACTGAAGCTTTCTTT. Its translation: CASGPSTGTVTNTEAFF. The rearrangement links TRBV12-5 to TRBJ1-1, with a weak D call TRBD1 (6 bases). Germline-derived CDR1 and CDR2 are LGHNT and FRNRAP. The V and J ends lost 6 bases and 1 base respectively, with 21 bases between them. The CDR3 covers 17 residues.

The chain is built from TRBV15 and TRBJ2-1; 9 nucleotides line up with TRBD1. Germline loops: CDR1 LNHNV, CDR2 YYDKDF (reference sequence). Losses at the gene ends were 8 bases for V and 1 base for J; bases not matched to a gene: 0. The CDR3 has 13 amino acids. The DNA of the CDR3 is TGTGCCACCGGGACAGGGTCCTACAATGAGCAGTTCTTC. This sequence encodes CATGTGSYNEQFF.

The chain uses TRBV30 and TRBJ1-5; 9 bases are a match to TRBD1. V shed 0 bases, J shed 1 base, and the junction held 16 bases outside the gene matches. The CDR3 is 20 amino acids. Germline V gene sequence: CDR1 GTSNPN, CDR2 SVGIG (reference sequence). The CDR3 DNA is TGTGCCTGGAGTGTAGGTGGGGACAGGGTTTTTGGAGAGAGCAATCAGCCCCAGCATTTT. Translated, it gives CAWSVGGDRVFGESNQPQHF.

The chain couples TRBV5-4 to TRBJ2-1, with D perhaps TRBD1 (6 bases). Germline-derived CDR1 and CDR2 are SGHNT and YYREEE (reference sequence). V gave up 0 bases and J gave up 9 bases, with 19 bases separating them. The CDR3 sequence is 16 residues long. As DNA, the CDR3 is TGTGCCAGCAGCTTGGCCCAGGGGCTTTTTTATGTTGAGCAGTTCTTC. Translation: CASSLAQGLFYVEQFF.

This chain connects TRBV3-1 (or the pseudogene TRBV3-2) to TRBJ2-5; TRBD2 matches at 8 bases. The germline V gene encodes CDR1 LGHDT and CDR2 YNNKEL (reference sequence). J gave up 7 bases and V 1 base, and 14 bases lay outside the gene matches. The CDR3 extends over 17 amino acids. CDR3 sequence reads: CASSQVPGRGAGATQYF. As DNA, the CDR3 is TGTGCCAGCAGCCAAGTTCCCGGGCGGGGGGCCGGGGCGACCCAGTACTTC.